This record concerns one TCR beta chain sequence. Its cognate antigen is unknown. The data derive from a study of cytomegalovirus exposure and HLA in healthy donors. Regarding the study as a whole: An analysis done earlier found most TCR beta V segments productive about 90% or about 30% of the time.

There are 15 residues in the CDR3. CDR1 and CDR2 (germline): MGHRA, YSYEKL. Trimming took 6 bases from V and 0 from J; bases not matched to a gene: 8. The PCR ran on 60 Vbeta and 13 Jbeta primers. Method: immunoSEQ multiplex PCR; TCRdb's copy keeps in-frame clones and lacks some. The sample has roughly 200,000 clones; 78% are singletons. The source is a female donor in good health and CMV-seronegative. The chain couples TRBV4-1 to TRBJ2-7; 7 bases are shared with TRBD2. Specimen: PBMCs. The CDR3 bases are TGCGCCAGCAGTCGACCGGGACTATCCTCCTACGAGCAGTACTTC. It translates to CASSRPGLSSYEQYF.